In its sample, the clone carrying this T cell receptor beta chain ranks as medium-sized (0.01 to 0.1%). Its matching antigen is unknown. Constant-region reverse primers amplified full-length variable regions, followed by semi-nested Nested Universal Primer A PCR. From the 5' RACE reads, TCRdb called clonotypes with MiXCR, one entry per CDR3 protein. The table shows 34,000 or so distinct CDR3 sequences, with roughly 27% occurring only once. Cells sorted as Tregs were CD4+, CD25+ and CD127-/low. Per the germline V gene, CDR1 is MGHRA and CDR2 is YSYEKL. The CDR3 contains 15 residues. With 3 bases clipped from V and 7 bases from J, the junction kept 10 bases outside the gene matches. Whole-study findings and limits: Larger-cohort validation covered only one TCR beta V-J rearrangement.

The specimen was tumor-infiltrating Tregs sorted from the breast tumor. V usage is TRBV4-1 and J usage is TRBJ2-7, with 9 bases that match TRBD2. The origin of this receptor is a female donor with breast cancer. The CDR3 sequence is CASSQFSGSTLEQYF. CDR3 bases: TGCGCCAGCAGCCAGTTTAGCGGGAGCACCTTGGAGCAGTACTTC.